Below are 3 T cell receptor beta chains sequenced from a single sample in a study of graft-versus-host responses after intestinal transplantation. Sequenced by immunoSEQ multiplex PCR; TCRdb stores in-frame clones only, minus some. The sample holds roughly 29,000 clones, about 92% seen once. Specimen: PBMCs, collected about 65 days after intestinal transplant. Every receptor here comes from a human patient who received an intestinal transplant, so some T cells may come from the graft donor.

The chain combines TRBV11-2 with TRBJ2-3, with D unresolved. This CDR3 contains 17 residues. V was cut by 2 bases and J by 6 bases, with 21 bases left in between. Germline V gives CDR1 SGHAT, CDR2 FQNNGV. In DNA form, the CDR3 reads TGTGCCAGCAGCTTAATTCCCCCCGTGAAACCCCCGGATACGCAGTATTTT. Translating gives CASSLIPPVKPPDTQYF.

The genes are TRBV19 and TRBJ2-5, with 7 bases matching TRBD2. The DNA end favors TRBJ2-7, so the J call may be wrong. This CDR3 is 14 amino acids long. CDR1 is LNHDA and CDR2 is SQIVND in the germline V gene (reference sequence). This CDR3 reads CASSISGAAYEQYF. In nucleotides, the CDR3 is TGTGCCAGTAGTATCAGCGGGGCGGCCTACGAGCAGTACTTC.

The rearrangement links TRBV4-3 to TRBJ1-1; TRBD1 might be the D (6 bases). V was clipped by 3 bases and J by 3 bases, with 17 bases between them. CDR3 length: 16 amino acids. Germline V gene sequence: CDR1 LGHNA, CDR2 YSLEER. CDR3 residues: CASSQPGQGGDTEAFF. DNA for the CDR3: TGCGCCAGCAGCCAGCCGGGACAAGGGGGGGACACTGAAGCTTTCTTT.